The 7 T cell receptor beta chains below all came from one sample that was sequenced in a study of OX40 agonist ivuxolimab in advanced cancers. Only in-frame clones appear in the TCRdb table, and some are missing; sequencing was by immunoSEQ multiplex PCR. This table holds over 45,000 clones, roughly 77% found once. The specimen was CD4+ or CD8+ T cells sorted from blood, collected in a trial of the OX40 agonist ivuxolimab. The receptors originated from an adult with an advanced solid tumor such as melanoma, head and neck, liver or kidney cancer.

The chain employs TRBV2 and TRBJ2-2; 10 nucleotides match TRBD1. V lost 4 bases, J lost 9 bases, and 5 bases stayed unmatched. The CDR3 is 14 residues long. CDR1 and CDR2 from the germline V gene are SNHLY and FYNNEI. In DNA form, the CDR3 reads TGTGCCAGCAGTGTAGACAGGGGGCGTAGGGAGCTGTTTTTT. Protein: CASSVDRGRRELFF.

V usage is TRBV5-1 and J usage is TRBJ2-1, with 7 bases matching TRBD2. CDR1 is SGHRS, CDR2 YFSETQ, per germline. V shed 3 bases, J shed 0 bases, and the junction held 6 bases outside the gene matches. This CDR3 has 16 residues. Here the CDR3 DNA reads TGCGCCAGCAGCTGGGGAGGGCGCAACTCCTACAATGAGCAGTTCTTC. It yields the protein CASSWGGRNSYNEQFF. Full variable domain (remainder filled in from reference TRBV5-1 and TRBJ2-1): KAGVTQTPRYLIKTRGQQVTLSCSPISGHRSVSWYQQTPGQGLQFLFEYFSETQRNKGNFPGRFSGRQFSNSRSEMNVSTLELGDSALYLCASSWGGRNSYNEQFFGPGTRLTVL.

A single count supports this clone. The gene calls are TRBV5-1 and TRBJ2-7, with D perhaps matching TRBD2 (6 bases). Germline loops: CDR1 SGHRS, CDR2 YFSETQ. The CDR3 extends over 15 amino acids. V lost 4 bases, J lost 0 bases, and 14 bases lay in between. The CDR3 reads CASSREPAGSYEQYF. DNA for the CDR3: TGCGCCAGCAGCCGAGAACCAGCGGGCTCCTACGAGCAGTACTTC.

V usage is TRBV27 and J usage is TRBJ1-1; D is ambiguous. CDR1 is MNHEY and CDR2 is SMNVEV in the germline V gene (reference sequence). V lost 3 bases and J 2 bases, leaving 7 bases between the germline ends. The CDR3 contains 13 residues. The CDR3 nucleotides are TGTGCCAGCAGTTTTAACGGAAACACTGAAGCTTTCTTT. Amino acid sequence: CASSFNGNTEAFF.

This chain uses TRBV19 with TRBJ2-5; no firm D call. Trimming stripped 6 bases from V and 5 bases from J, with 16 bases between. Germline CDR1 LNHDA, CDR2 SQIVND (reference sequence). The CDR3 has 14 residues. Here the CDR3 DNA reads TGTGCCAGTAGCCCCAACCACTCATACGAGACCCAGTACTTC. Translating gives CASSPNHSYETQYF.

This clone has a handful of counts. The V and J genes are TRBV5-1 and TRBJ1-3; D unresolved. The CDR3 extends over 14 amino acids. Germline CDR1 and CDR2: SGHRS and YFSETQ. V dropped 4 bases and J dropped 10 bases, with 18 bases sitting between them. This CDR3 reads CASSSGLIAGTIYF. CDR3 DNA: TGCGCCAGCAGCAGCGGTCTCATTGCTGGGACCATATATTTT.

The rearrangement links TRBV6-4 to TRBJ2-1; 7 bases line up with TRBD1. Germline assignment: CDR1 MRHNA and CDR2 SNTAGT. The CDR3 has 14 residues. Losses at the gene ends were 3 bases for V and 8 bases for J; bases not matched to a gene: 7. The CDR3 DNA follows: TGTGCCAGCAGTGAACAGGGGCCGGGGCATGAGCAGTTCTTC. It codes for CASSEQGPGHEQFF.